The 27 T cell receptor beta chains presented below share a single source sample, sequenced in a study of T-cell memory formation after mild COVID-19. TCRdb itself ran the 5' RACE reads through MiXCR, one entry per CDR3 protein. This table has fewer than 90,000 distinct CDR3 sequences, 9.5% to 15% appearing once. The sample consisted of PBMCs or a T cell subset sorted from them (not recorded which). These receptor sequences come from a man between 18 and 35 years old who had mild COVID-19 (a few samples of this study predate the infection). Cell type and time point are not known.

V usage is TRBV3-1 and J usage is TRBJ2-3; TRBD1 matches 10 bases. The CDR3 sequence is 19 residues long. Germline V gene lookup returns CDR1 LGHDT and CDR2 YNNKEL (reference sequence). Trimming took 0 bases from V and 4 from J; bases not matched to a gene: 13. The CDR3 region is CASSQDWNSGTGEADTQYF. The CDR3 DNA is TGTGCCAGCAGCCAAGATTGGAACTCCGGGACAGGGGAAGCAGATACGCAGTATTTT.

V is TRBV13 and J is TRBJ1-1; tentative D call: TRBD1 (5 bases). V gave up 0 bases and J gave up 1 base, with 15 bases separating them. The CDR3 runs to 17 residues. Germline V lookup: CDR1 PRHDT, CDR2 FYEKMQ (reference sequence). CDR3 protein: CASSLGLTGRRNTEAFF. CDR3 sequence (DNA): TGTGCCAGCAGCTTAGGCCTAACAGGACGTAGGAACACTGAAGCTTTCTTT.

The chain is built from TRBV7-3 and TRBJ2-7; D may correspond to TRBD1 or TRBD2 (5 bases each). This CDR3 contains 15 residues. The V gene lost 1 base and the J gene lost 7 bases, with 17 bases spanning the gap. The germline CDR1 and CDR2 sequences are SGHTA and FQGTGA. The CDR3 coding sequence is TGTGCCAGCAGCTTAATGCCGGGGCCCGGGCGTGAGCAGTACGTC. It codes for CASSLMPGPGREQYV.

This sequence joins TRBV27 and TRBJ1-2, with 9 nucleotides matching TRBD1. The germline V gene encodes CDR1 MNHEY and CDR2 SMNVEV (reference sequence). The CDR3 extends over 14 amino acids. Trimming at V came to 3 bases and at J to 8 bases, leaving 7 bases not matched to a gene. CDR3 residues: CASSFLQGADGYTF. Written as DNA, the CDR3 is TGTGCCAGCAGTTTCCTACAGGGGGCGGACGGCTACACCTTC.

At least ten counts were recorded for this clonotype. The chain combines TRBV20-1 with TRBJ2-1, with TRBD2 matching over 9 bases. Germline V gene data show CDR1 as DFQATT and CDR2 as SNEGSKA (reference sequence). The CDR3 runs 13 residues. The junction had 3 bases not matched to a gene; V was cut back by 2 bases and J by 7 bases. As DNA, the CDR3 is TGCAGTGCTAGACGGCTAGCGGGAAATGAGCAGTTCTTC. It specifies CSARRLAGNEQFF.

The sample holds a few counts of this clonotype. This chain connects TRBV12-3 or TRBV12-4 to TRBJ2-7; D is unresolved. CDR3 length: 11 residues. The V and J ends lost 6 bases and 5 bases respectively, with 8 bases between them. For the CDR3, the DNA is TGTGCCAGCAGCCTTACCCACGAGCAGTACTTC. Protein sequence: CASSLTHEQYF.

About this clonotype itself: Germline is not matched at one junction end, which may reflect a read error. The CDR3 protein is CASSWTASGAYSEQFF. The DNA of the CDR3 is TGTGCCAGCAGCTGGACAGCTAGCGGGGCCTACAGTGAGCAGTTCTTC. This chain connects TRBV7-9 to TRBJ2-1, with TRBD2 matching over 9 bases. The CDR3 contains 16 residues. The germline V gene has CDR1 SEHNR and CDR2 FQNEAQ (reference sequence). The whole variable domain, filled in from reference TRBV7-9 and TRBJ2-1, reads DTGVSQNPRHKITKRGQNVTFRCDPISEHNRLYWYRQTLGQGPEFLTYFQNEAQLEKSRLLSDRFSAERPKGSFSTLEIQRTEQGDSAMYLCASSWTASGAYSEQFFGPGTRLTVL.

The chain carries TRBV7-6 and TRBJ2-7, with 9 bases identical to TRBD1. The germline V gene encodes CDR1 SGHVS and CDR2 FNYEAQ. This CDR3 is built from 14 residues. After removal of 7 bases from V and 7 bases from J, the junction contained 11 bases not matched to a gene. CDR3 sequence (DNA): TGTGCCAGCACCAAACAGGACAGGGGTGAGGAGCAGTACGTC. Translated: CASTKQDRGEEQYV.

This clonotype was seen a few times. The V gene is TRBV7-2, the J gene TRBJ1-2; 7 bases line up with TRBD1. The V segment lost 4 bases and the J segment 8 bases; nucleotides outside the gene matches: 13. This CDR3 spans 15 amino acids. The V gene's germline CDR1 is SGHTA and CDR2 FQGNSA. CDR3 residues: CASSSSGTAGRGYTF. The DNA of the CDR3 is TGTGCCAGCAGCTCCTCCGGGACAGCGGGCCGAGGCTACACCTTC.

This clonotype was seen many times. The chain has TRBV10-3 and TRBJ2-1; D remains ambiguous. With 5 bases removed from V and 0 bases from J, the gap between germline ends came to 14 bases. Looked up from germline, CDR1 is ENHRY and CDR2 is SYGVKD. The CDR3 is 16 residues long. This CDR3 reads CAISPLSASSYNEQFF. The CDR3 DNA is TGTGCCATCAGTCCCCTATCTGCCAGCTCCTACAATGAGCAGTTCTTC.

This clonotype has more than one count but fewer than ten. The DNA of the CDR3 is TGCGCCAGCAGCCAAGTAGAGGAGCGCTCTGGGGCCAACGTCCTGACTTTC. Translation: CASSQVEERSGANVLTF. The chain uses TRBV4-3 and TRBJ2-6; D is undetermined. Looked up from germline, CDR1 is LGHNA and CDR2 is YSLEER. The CDR3 is 17 residues long. V was pared by 1 base and J by 0 bases, with 10 bases between.

The chain combines TRBV19 with TRBJ1-1, with a weak D call TRBD1 (6 bases). There are 13 residues in the CDR3. Trimming pared 6 bases from V and 1 base from J, leaving 9 bases between. Per germline, CDR1 LNHDA and CDR2 SQIVND (reference sequence). CDR3 nucleotide sequence: TGTGCCAGTAGAACGACAGGGAACACTGAAGCTTTCTTT. It codes for CASRTTGNTEAFF.

This clonotype appeared once. This chain connects TRBV7-8 to TRBJ1-3; 7 bases match TRBD1. V gave up 5 bases and J gave up 4 bases; unmatched junction bases: 2. The CDR3 covers 13 residues. Looked up from germline, CDR1 is SGHVS and CDR2 is FQNEAQ. The CDR3 DNA sequence: TGTGCCAGCAGCGACAGGGAAGGAAACACCATATATTTT. It translates to CASSDREGNTIYF.

In this sample, this clonotype turned up a few times. The rearrangement uses TRBV4-1 and TRBJ1-5, with D perhaps matching TRBD1 (6 bases). CDR1 and CDR2 (germline): MGHRA, YSYEKL. CDR3 length: 15 residues. V lost 5 bases, J lost 2 bases, and 13 bases lay in between. The CDR3, as DNA: TGCGCCAGCAGCTACGACCCAGGGGGCAATCAGCCCCAGCATTTT. Its protein product is CASSYDPGGNQPQHF.

The rearrangement links TRBV6-5 to TRBJ2-1; maybe TRBD2 (7 bases). Trimming removed 5 bases from V and 6 bases from J, with 17 bases in between. In germline, CDR1 is MNHEY, CDR2 SVGAGI. The CDR3 length is 15 residues. The CDR3 sequence: CASSSGRGGSNEQFF. CDR3 DNA sequence: TGTGCCAGCAGTAGCGGCAGGGGAGGGAGCAATGAGCAGTTCTTC.

This clonotype was counted at least ten times. The chain joins TRBV6-6 to TRBJ2-7; weak D call: TRBD1 (5 bases). The CDR3 totals 15 residues. V gave up 1 base and J gave up 7 bases, with 17 bases separating them. Germline CDR1 is MNHNY and CDR2 is SVGAGI (reference sequence). The CDR3, as DNA: TGTGCCAGCAGTTACTTGTCAGGGAAGGTGGGTGAGCAGTACTTC. It specifies CASSYLSGKVGEQYF.

In this sample, this clonotype turned up a few times. The V call is TRBV5-1, the J call TRBJ2-7; 7 bases line up with TRBD1. The J segment lost 2 bases and the V segment lost 5 bases, leaving 7 bases of the junction unmatched. The CDR3 runs to 14 residues. The germline V gene has CDR1 SGHRS and CDR2 YFSETQ. The CDR3 DNA sequence: TGCGCCAGCAGGGGACAGATAACTCCCTACGAGCAGTACTTC. Translated: CASRGQITPYEQYF.

The rearrangement joins TRBV4-1 to TRBJ2-7; 10 bases agree with TRBD1. The CDR3 totals 16 residues. Germline V CDR1 and CDR2: MGHRA, YSYEKL. Trimming at V came to 0 bases and at J to 2 bases, leaving 4 bases not matched to a gene. The CDR3 loop reads CASSQDPGQGAYEQYV. The DNA of the CDR3 is TGCGCCAGCAGCCAAGATCCCGGACAGGGGGCCTACGAGCAGTACGTC.

This clonotype has only a few counts. The J gene is TRBJ2-5, the V gene TRBV9; D not resolved. The V gene's germline CDR1 is SGDLS and CDR2 YYNGEE. The CDR3 is 16 amino acids. V lost 0 bases, J lost 1 base, and 13 bases lay in between. The CDR3 sequence is CASSVASWSSQETQYF. Here the CDR3 DNA reads TGTGCCAGCAGCGTAGCCTCCTGGAGTAGCCAAGAGACCCAGTACTTC.

The chain employs TRBV6-6 and TRBJ2-3, with D possibly matching TRBD1 (6 bases). This CDR3 comprises 13 residues. V lost 4 bases, J lost 6 bases, and 11 bases lay in between. Germline V gives CDR1 MNHNY, CDR2 SVGAGI (reference sequence). For the CDR3, the DNA is TGTGCCAGCAGTTTGGGGGCAGGGGATACGCAGTATTTT. Amino acids: CASSLGAGDTQYF.

CDR3 region: CASSVGQGEYEQYF. In DNA, the CDR3 is TGTGCCAGCAGCGTAGGACAGGGAGAATACGAGCAGTACTTC. The chain combines TRBV9 with TRBJ2-7; 7 bases are shared with TRBD1. The length of the CDR3 is 14 residues. Germline CDR1 and CDR2: SGDLS and YYNGEE. V dropped 0 bases and J dropped 4; count of bases not matched to a gene: 4.

This clonotype was seen at least ten times. This sequence joins TRBV7-9 and TRBJ1-2; 7 positions agree with TRBD1. After removal of 4 bases from V and 8 bases from J, the junction contained 4 bases not matched to a gene. The germline CDR1 and CDR2 sequences are SEHNR and FQNEAQ (reference sequence). The CDR3 extends over 12 amino acids. The CDR3 sequence: CASSSTGQGYTF. For the CDR3, the DNA is TGTGCCAGCAGCTCGACAGGGCAGGGCTACACCTTC.

This rearrangement joins TRBV29-1 to TRBJ1-2; 7 bases fit TRBD1. CDR1 is SQVTM, CDR2 ANQGSEA, per germline. J gave up 7 bases and V 6 bases, and 5 bases lay outside the gene matches. The CDR3 has 11 amino acids. For the CDR3, the DNA is TGCAGCGTCGGGACAGACCGTGGCTACACCTTC. Its protein product is CSVGTDRGYTF.

This clonotype showed up just a few times. The genes are TRBV7-8 and TRBJ2-3; unclear D gene. The length of the CDR3 is 14 residues. The germline V and J ends were trimmed by 0 bases and 2 bases, with 6 bases remaining between them. Germline V CDR1 and CDR2: SGHVS, FQNEAQ. The CDR3 nucleotides read TGTGCCAGCAGCTTAGCCGTGGCCACAGATACGCAGTATTTT. Translating it yields CASSLAVATDTQYF.

This clonotype has more than one count but fewer than ten. The gene calls are TRBV15 and TRBJ2-1, with TRBD1 matching over 9 bases. Germline CDR1 reads LNHNV; CDR2 reads YYDKDF (reference sequence). The trim removed 3 bases at V and 7 bases at J, leaving 4 bases unmatched. The CDR3 consists of 14 residues. The CDR3 DNA reads TGTGCCACCAGCAGCTGGGACAGGGCTAATGAGCAGTTCTTC. This codes for CATSSWDRANEQFF.

The chain links TRBV4-1 to TRBJ2-2; D uncertain. Trimming left V 2 bases short and J 1 base short, with 5 bases between. CDR3 length: 14 residues. Germline assignment: CDR1 MGHRA and CDR2 YSYEKL. The CDR3 DNA is TGCGCCAGCAGCCAACAGGAGAACACCGGGGAGCTGTTTTTT. This translates into CASSQQENTGELFF.

The chain uses TRBV7-9 and TRBJ2-7; tentative D call: TRBD2 (5 bases). V gave up 5 bases and J gave up 6 bases, with 17 bases separating them. The CDR3 contains 14 residues. In germline, CDR1 is SEHNR, CDR2 FQNEAQ (reference sequence). DNA of the CDR3: TGTGCCAGCAGCGCCCCAGCAGGACTCGGCGAGCAGTACTTC. Protein product: CASSAPAGLGEQYF.